This T cell receptor beta chain stems from a study of blood T cells in healthy people across ages. Trimming took off 10 bases at V and 0 bases at J, with 14 bases between the two ends. CDR3 length: 14 residues. Sample-barcoded 5' priming and a J-beta primer mix drove a second PCR of roughly 7 to 11 cycles. One entry per CDR3 protein, called by TCRdb with MiXCR from the 5' RACE reads. The sample has some 710,000 distinct CDR3 sequences, 22% seen once; the top ten hold about 20%. As regards this clonotype: Antigen specificity is unknown.

Study outcomes and limitations: Diversity of TCR beta per million T cells declined in a roughly linear way with age. CMV infection status of these donors was not known.

The TCR originated in a man between 65 and 79 years old in good health. The specimen was blood. The V gene is TRBV12-3 or TRBV12-4, the J gene TRBJ2-3, with D maybe TRBD2 (6 bases). The CDR3 sequence: CAISGSGSTDTQYF. The CDR3 nucleotides are TGTGCCATCTCCGGGAGCGGGAGCACAGATACGCAGTATTTT.